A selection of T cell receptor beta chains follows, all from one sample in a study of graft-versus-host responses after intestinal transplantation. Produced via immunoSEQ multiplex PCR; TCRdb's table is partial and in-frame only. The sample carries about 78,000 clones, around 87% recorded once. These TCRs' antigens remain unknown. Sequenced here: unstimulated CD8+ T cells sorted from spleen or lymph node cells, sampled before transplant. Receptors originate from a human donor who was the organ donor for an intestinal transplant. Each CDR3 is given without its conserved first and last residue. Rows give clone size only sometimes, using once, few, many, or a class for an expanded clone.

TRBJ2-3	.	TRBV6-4	ASSEGGHTDTQY
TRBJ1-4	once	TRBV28	ASSLCFPCPGHLTEKLF
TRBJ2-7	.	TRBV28	ASSLCPLGSQVLGSYEQY
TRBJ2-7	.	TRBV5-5	ASSRGQVVYEQY
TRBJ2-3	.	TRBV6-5	ASSYSGGGLTDTQY
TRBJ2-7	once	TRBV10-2	ASSVSWRGDGQY
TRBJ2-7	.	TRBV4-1	ASSQEPPSYYEQY
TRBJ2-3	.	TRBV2	ASGFTSGGVQWDTQY
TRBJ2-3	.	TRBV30	AWSQGGFDTFSTDTQY
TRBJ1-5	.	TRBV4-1	ASSQDESRQPQH
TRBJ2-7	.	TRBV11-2	ASSSQVTYEQY
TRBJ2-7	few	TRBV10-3	AIREDYEQY
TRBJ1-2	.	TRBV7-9	ASSLGLVGMGYT
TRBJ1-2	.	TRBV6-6	ASGTGPDVLDYGYT
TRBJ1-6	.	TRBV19	ARGQGRNSPLH
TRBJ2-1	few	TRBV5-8	ASSPQGGNEQF
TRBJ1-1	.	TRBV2	ASMGNTEAF
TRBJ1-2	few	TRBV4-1	ASSQVSWEGDGYT
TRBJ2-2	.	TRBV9	ASSVDTGMLGGELF
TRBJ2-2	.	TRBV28	AGPHRLSGSTGELF
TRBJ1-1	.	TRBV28	ASSGGRVLNTEAF
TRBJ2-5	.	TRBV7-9	ASSLVQATQTQY
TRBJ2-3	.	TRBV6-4	ASSDGLATDTQY
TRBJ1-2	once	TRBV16	ASSPRLRGSYGYT
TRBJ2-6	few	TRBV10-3	AISEGTSGANVLT
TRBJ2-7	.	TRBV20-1	SARRLNEQY
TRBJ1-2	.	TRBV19	ASSISDRGYGYT
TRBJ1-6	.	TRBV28	ATRTGSSYNSPLH
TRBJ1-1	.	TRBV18	ASSPVTVAF
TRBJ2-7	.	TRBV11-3	ASSRDWNEQY
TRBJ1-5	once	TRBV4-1	ASSQDPQGFDQPQH
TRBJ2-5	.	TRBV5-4	ASSSDRQETQY
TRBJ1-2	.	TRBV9	ASSVEPAPLYGYT
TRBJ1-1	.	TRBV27	ASSLNAGAPDTEAF
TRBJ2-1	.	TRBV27	ASSYGGSSYNEQF
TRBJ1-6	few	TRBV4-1	ASSRWSSYNSPLH
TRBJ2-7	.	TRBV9	ASLAGDEQY
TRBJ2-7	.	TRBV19	ATSVTGSSYEQY
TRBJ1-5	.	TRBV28	ASSAGQTFNQPQH
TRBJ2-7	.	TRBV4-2	ASSQMLENYEQY
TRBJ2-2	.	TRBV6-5	ASKPGLDTGELF
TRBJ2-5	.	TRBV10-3	AISGGQGLETQY
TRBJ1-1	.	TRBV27	ASSIDLGDTEAF
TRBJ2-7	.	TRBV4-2	ASSQNRYSYEQY
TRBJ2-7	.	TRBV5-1	ASSLAQGAALSYEQY
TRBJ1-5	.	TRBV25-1	ASSEYKTDQPQH
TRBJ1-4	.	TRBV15	ATSRGRQGLYEKLF
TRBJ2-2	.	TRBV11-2	ASSSVTGTSDRGELF